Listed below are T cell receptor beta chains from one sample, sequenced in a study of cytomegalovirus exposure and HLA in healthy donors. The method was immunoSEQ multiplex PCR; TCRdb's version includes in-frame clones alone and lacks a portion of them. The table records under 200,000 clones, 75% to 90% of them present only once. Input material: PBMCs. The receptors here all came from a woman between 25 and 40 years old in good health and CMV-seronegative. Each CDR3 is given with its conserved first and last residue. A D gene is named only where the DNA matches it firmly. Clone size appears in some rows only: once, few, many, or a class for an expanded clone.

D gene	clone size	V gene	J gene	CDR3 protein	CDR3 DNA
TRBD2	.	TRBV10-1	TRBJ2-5	CASSAGSGGKTQYF	TGCGCCAGCAGTGCGGGTAGCGGGGGAAAGACCCAGTACTTC
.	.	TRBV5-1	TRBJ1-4	CASSLASTDGEKLFF	TGCGCCAGCAGCTTGGCCTCGACAGATGGTGAAAAACTGTTTTTT
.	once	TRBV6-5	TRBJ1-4	CASSSTNEKLFF	TGTGCCAGCAGCTCGACTAATGAAAAACTGTTTTTT
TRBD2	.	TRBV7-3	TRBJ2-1	CASSSGTSGKNEQFF	TGTGCCAGCAGCTCAGGGACTAGCGGGAAGAATGAGCAGTTCTTC
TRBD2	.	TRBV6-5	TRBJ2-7	CASSSHGGIYEQYF	TGTGCCAGCAGTTCCCACGGGGGGATCTACGAGCAGTACTTC
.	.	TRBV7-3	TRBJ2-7	CASSLSSNSYEQYF	TGTGCCAGCAGCTTATCCTCTAACTCCTACGAGCAGTACTTC
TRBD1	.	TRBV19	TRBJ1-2	CASGNDREGYTF	TGTGCCAGTGGTAACGACAGGGAAGGCTACACCTTC
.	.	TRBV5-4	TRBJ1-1	CASSLDKNTEAFF	TGTGCCAGCAGCTTGGATAAAAACACTGAAGCTTTCTTT
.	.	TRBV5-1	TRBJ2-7	CASSLEGLPYEQYF	TGCGCCAGCAGCTTGGAGGGACTCCCCTACGAGCAGTACTTC
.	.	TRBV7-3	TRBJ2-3	CASARGGTDTQYF	TGTGCCAGCGCCCGCGGGGGCACAGATACGCAGTATTTT
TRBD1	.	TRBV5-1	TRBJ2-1	CASSLGQGAFNEQFF	TGCGCCAGCAGCCTAGGACAGGGAGCTTTCAATGAGCAGTTCTTC
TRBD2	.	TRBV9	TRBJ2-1	CASSESGTSGEQFF	TGTGCCAGCAGCGAATCCGGGACTAGCGGTGAGCAGTTCTTC
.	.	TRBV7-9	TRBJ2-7	CASSLGGSDEQYF	TGTGCCAGCAGCTTGGGGGGAAGTGACGAGCAGTACTTC
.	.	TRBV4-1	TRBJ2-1	CASRFAETYNEQFF	TGCGCCAGCAGGTTTGCGGAGACCTACAATGAGCAGTTCTTC
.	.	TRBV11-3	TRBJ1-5	CASSSGDGTINQPQHF	TGTGCCAGCAGCTCTGGGGACGGGACTATCAATCAGCCCCAGCATTTT
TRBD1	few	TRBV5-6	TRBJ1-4	CASSLAGTGVEKLFF	TGTGCCAGCAGTTTGGCCGGGACAGGGGTCGAAAAACTGTTTTTT
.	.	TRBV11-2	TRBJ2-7	CASSLDIQGIDEQYF	TGTGCCAGCAGCTTAGATATCCAGGGTATCGACGAGCAGTACTTC
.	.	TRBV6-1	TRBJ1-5	CASSENTGRNQPQHF	TGTGCCAGCAGCGAAAATACAGGGCGCAATCAGCCCCAGCATTTT
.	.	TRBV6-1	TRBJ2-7	CASSDFTGGGYEQYF	TGTGCCAGCAGTGATTTCACAGGGGGGGGTTACGAGCAGTACTTC
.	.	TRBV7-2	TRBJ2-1	CASSLALAENEQFF	TGTGCCAGCAGCTTAGCGCTAGCAGAGAATGAGCAGTTCTTC
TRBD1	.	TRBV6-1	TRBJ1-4	CASSEVFGTGTEKLFF	TGTGCCAGCAGTGAAGTTTTCGGGACAGGGACTGAAAAACTGTTTTTT
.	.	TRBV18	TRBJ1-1	CASSPPFRGAGAFF	TGTGCCAGCTCACCACCGTTTAGGGGCGCAGGAGCTTTCTTT
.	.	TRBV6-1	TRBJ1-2	CASTLRRTENYGYTF	TGTGCCAGCACCCTAAGGCGGACTGAGAACTATGGCTACACCTTC
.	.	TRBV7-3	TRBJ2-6	CASSFGGPQSGANVLTF	TGTGCCAGCAGCTTTGGAGGGCCCCAATCTGGGGCCAACGTCCTGACTTTC
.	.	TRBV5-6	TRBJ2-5	CASSFDGRQLETQYF	TGTGCCAGCAGCTTCGATGGCCGACAGTTGGAGACCCAGTACTTC
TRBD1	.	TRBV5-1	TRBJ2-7	CASSLEGQPSYEQYF	TGCGCCAGCAGCTTGGAGGGACAGCCCTCCTACGAGCAGTACTTC
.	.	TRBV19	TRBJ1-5	CASSTSGSWNQPQHF	TGTGCCAGTAGTACCTCAGGATCGTGGAATCAGCCCCAGCATTTT
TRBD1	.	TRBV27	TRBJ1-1	CASSLTGGTEAFF	TGTGCCAGCAGTCTCACAGGGGGCACTGAAGCTTTCTTT
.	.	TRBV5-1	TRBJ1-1	CASSLEEGDTEAFF	TGCGCCAGCAGCTTGGAGGAAGGAGACACTGAAGCTTTCTTT
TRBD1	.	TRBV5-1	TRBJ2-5	CASSDTGGGETQYF	TGCGCCAGCAGCGACACAGGGGGCGGGGAGACCCAGTACTTC
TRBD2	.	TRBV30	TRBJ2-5	CAWKKVAGEETQYF	TGTGCCTGGAAAAAGGTAGCGGGAGAGGAGACCCAGTACTTC
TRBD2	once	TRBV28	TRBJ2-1	CASIRPGGSYNEQFF	TGTGCCAGCATCAGGCCGGGAGGCTCCTACAATGAGCAGTTCTTC
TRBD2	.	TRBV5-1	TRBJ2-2	CASSLTAVAGGGELFF	TGCGCCAGCAGCCTGACCGCGGTAGCGGGAGGGGGGGAGCTGTTTTTT
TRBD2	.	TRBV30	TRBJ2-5	CAWTPTSGGAIGDDETQYF	TGTGCCTGGACACCTACTAGCGGGGGGGCCATAGGGGATGACGAGACCCAGTACTTC
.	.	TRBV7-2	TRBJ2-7	CASSPFGQGGEQYF	TGTGCCAGCAGCCCTTTCGGGCAGGGAGGCGAGCAGTACTTC
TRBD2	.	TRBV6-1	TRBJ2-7	CASRNSGGTNYEQYF	TGTGCCAGCAGGAATAGCGGGGGGACAAACTACGAGCAGTACTTC
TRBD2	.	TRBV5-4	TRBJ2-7	CASSPRTSGTGEQYF	TGTGCCAGCAGCCCCAGAACTAGCGGGACGGGGGAGCAGTACTTC
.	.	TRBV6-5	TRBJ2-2	CASSYTKRGTGELFF	TGTGCCAGCAGTTACACGAAGAGGGGGACCGGGGAGCTGTTTTTT
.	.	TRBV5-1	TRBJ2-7	CASSFHGQTTYEQYF	TGCGCCAGCAGCTTCCACGGACAGACCACCTACGAGCAGTACTTC
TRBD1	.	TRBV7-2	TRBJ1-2	CASSPTGNYGYTF	TGTGCCAGCAGCCCGACAGGGAACTATGGCTACACCTTC
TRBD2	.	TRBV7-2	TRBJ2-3	CASTPGGGHADTQYF	TGTGCCAGCACCCCCGGGGGGGGGCACGCAGATACGCAGTATTTT
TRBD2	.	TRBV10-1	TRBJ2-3	CASSDLLAGPDTQYF	TGCGCCAGCAGTGACCTACTAGCGGGGCCAGATACGCAGTATTTT
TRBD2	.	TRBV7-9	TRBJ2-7	CASKGSGSTGEQYF	TGTGCCAGCAAGGGGAGCGGGAGTACCGGCGAGCAGTACTTC
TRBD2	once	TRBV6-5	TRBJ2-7	CASRGTSGPYEQYF	TGTGCCAGCAGAGGGACTAGCGGGCCCTACGAGCAGTACTTC
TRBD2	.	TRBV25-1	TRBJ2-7	CASSSGGIEQYF	TGTGCCAGCAGTTCCGGGGGGATCGAGCAGTACTTC
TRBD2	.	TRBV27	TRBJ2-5	CASSFTFRGGYGETQYF	TGTGCCAGCAGTTTTACGTTCCGGGGGGGGTATGGGGAGACCCAGTACTTC
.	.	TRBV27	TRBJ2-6	CASSSSGANVLTF	TGTGCCAGCAGTTCATCTGGGGCCAACGTCCTGACTTTC
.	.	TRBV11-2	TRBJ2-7	CASSLVDRYEQYF	TGTGCCAGCAGCTTAGTCGACAGATACGAGCAGTACTTC
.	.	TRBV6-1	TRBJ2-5	CASSAPGGGETQYF	TGTGCCAGCAGTGCCCCCGGGGGAGGAGAGACCCAGTACTTC
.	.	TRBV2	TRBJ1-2	CASRQTNYGYTF	TGTGCCAGCAGACAGACGAACTATGGCTACACCTTC
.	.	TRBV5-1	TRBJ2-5	CASSLARGGQETQYF	TGCGCCAGCAGCTTGGCTAGAGGAGGCCAAGAGACCCAGTACTTC
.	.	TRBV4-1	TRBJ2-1	CASSQDGTFNEQFF	TGCGCCAGCAGCCAAGATGGGACTTTTAATGAGCAGTTCTTC
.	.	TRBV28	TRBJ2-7	CATSVRVIRNEQYF	TGTGCCACCTCCGTACGGGTAATACGGAACGAGCAGTACTTC
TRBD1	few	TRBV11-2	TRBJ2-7	CASTTPRARGNEQYF	TGTGCCAGCACCACCCCTCGGGCCAGGGGGAACGAGCAGTACTTC
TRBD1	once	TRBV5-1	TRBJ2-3	CASSLDRAGTDTQYF	TGCGCCAGCAGCCTAGACAGGGCCGGCACAGATACGCAGTATTTT
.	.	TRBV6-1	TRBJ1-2	CASTWTAYGYTF	TGTGCCAGCACCTGGACAGCTTATGGCTACACCTTC